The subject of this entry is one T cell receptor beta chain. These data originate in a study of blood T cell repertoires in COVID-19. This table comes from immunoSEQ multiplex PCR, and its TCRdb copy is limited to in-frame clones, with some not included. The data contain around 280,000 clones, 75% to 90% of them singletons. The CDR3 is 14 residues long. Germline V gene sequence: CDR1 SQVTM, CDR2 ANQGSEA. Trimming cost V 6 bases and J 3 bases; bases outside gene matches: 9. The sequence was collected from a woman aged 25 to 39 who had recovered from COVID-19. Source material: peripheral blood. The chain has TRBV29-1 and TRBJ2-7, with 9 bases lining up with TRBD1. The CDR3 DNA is TGCAGCGTCACGCCCGAGACAGGGGGCTACGAGCAGTACTTC. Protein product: CSVTPETGGYEQYF.